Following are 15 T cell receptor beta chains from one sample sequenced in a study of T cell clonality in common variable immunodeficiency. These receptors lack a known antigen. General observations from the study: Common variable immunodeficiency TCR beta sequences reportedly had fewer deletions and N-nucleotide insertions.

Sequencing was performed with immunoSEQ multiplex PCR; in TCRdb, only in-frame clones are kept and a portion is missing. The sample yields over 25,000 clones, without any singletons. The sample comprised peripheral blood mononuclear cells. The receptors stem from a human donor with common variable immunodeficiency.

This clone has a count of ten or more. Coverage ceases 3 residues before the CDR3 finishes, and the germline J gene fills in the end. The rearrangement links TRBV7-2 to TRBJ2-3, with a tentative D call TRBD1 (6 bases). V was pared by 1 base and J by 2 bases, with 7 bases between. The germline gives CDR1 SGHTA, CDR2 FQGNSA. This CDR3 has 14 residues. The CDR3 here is CASSLGGHTDTQYF. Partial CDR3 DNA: TGTGCCAGCAGCTTAGGGGGACACACAGATACG. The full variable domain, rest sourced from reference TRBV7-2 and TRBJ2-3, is GAGVSQSPSNKVTEKGKDVELRCDPISGHTALYWYRQSLGQGLEFLIYFQGNSAPDKSGLPSDRFSAERTGGSVSTLTIQRTQQEDSAVYLCASSLGGHTDTQYFGPGTRLTVL.

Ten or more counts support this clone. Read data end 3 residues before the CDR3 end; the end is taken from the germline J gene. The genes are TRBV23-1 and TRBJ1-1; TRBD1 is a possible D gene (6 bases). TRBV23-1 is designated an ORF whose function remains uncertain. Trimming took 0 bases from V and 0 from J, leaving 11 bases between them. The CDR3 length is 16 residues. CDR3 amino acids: CASSQSGTGLNTEAFF. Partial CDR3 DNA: TGCGCCAGCAGTCAATCGGGAACAGGGCTGAACACTGAA.

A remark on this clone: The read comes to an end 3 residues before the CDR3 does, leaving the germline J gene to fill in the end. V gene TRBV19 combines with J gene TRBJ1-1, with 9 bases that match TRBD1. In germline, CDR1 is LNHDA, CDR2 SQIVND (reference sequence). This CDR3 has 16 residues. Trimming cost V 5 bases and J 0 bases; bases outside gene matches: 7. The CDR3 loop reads CASSPGTGPMNTEAFF. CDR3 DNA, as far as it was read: TGTGCCAGTAGTCCGGGGACAGGGCCTATGAACACTGAA.

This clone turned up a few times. The covered CDR3 bases are TGTGCCAGCATGGTTCGGGGGGACCGTAGGGATACG. Its translation: CASMVRGDRRDT. The whole CDR3 sequence reads CASMVRGDRRDTQYF. V and J are TRBV5-6 and TRBJ2-3; 7 nucleotides match TRBD2. Sequencing ends 3 residues short of the CDR3 end; the germline J gene provides the rest. The CDR3 has 15 amino acids. The trim removed 6 bases at V and 6 bases at J, leaving 13 bases unmatched. Germline loops: CDR1 SGHDT, CDR2 YYEEEE.

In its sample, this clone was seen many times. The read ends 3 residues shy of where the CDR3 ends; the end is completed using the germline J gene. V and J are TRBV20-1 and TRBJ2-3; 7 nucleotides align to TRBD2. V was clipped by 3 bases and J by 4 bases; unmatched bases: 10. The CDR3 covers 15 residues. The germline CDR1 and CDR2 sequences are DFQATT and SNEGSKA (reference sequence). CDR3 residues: CSASPRSGVADTQYF. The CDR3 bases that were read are TGCAGTGCTAGTCCGAGGAGCGGGGTGGCAGATACG.

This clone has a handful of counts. CDR3 bases read: TGCGCCAGCAGCTTGTCTAGCGGGGGACTTCAAGAGACC. Translating it yields CASSLSSGGLQET. The entire CDR3 is CASSLSSGGLQETQYF. The V and J genes are TRBV5-1 and TRBJ2-5; TRBD2 agrees at 10 bases. The CDR3 goes on 3 residues after the read ends, and that part is filled in from the germline J gene. The CDR3 loop spans 16 amino acids. The germline gives CDR1 SGHRS, CDR2 YFSETQ. Trimming at V came to 1 base and at J to 2 bases, leaving 5 bases not matched to a gene.

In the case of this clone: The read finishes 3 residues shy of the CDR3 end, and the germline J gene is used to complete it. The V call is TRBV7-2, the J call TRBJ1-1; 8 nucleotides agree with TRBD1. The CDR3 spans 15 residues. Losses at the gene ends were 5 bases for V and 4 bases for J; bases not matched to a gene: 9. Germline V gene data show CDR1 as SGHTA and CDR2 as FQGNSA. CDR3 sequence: CASSGGQAVGTEAFF. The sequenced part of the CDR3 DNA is TGTGCCAGCAGCGGGGGACAGGCTGTTGGCACTGAA.

The part of the CDR3 DNA that was read is TGTGCCAGTAGTCCCCCTGAGCGAGGCAGAAGAAACTATGGC. Translating it yields CASSPPERGRRNYG. The full CDR3 sequence reads CASSPPERGRRNYGYTF. The chain recombines TRBV19 with TRBJ1-2; no reliable D call. From the germline J gene comes the end of the CDR3, since the read stops 3 residues before it. The germline V gene has CDR1 LNHDA and CDR2 SQIVND (reference sequence). The length of the CDR3 is 17 residues. The ends were cut back, 5 bases at V and 2 bases at J, with 21 bases in the middle.

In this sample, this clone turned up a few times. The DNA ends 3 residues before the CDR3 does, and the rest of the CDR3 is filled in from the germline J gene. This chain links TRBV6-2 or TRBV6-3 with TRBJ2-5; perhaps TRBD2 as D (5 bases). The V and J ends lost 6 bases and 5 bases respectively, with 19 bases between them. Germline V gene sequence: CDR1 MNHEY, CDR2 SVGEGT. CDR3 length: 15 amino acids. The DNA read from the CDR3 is TGTGCCAGCAGCCAGCAGGCCCCGGGGTGGGAGACC. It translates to CASSQQAPGWET. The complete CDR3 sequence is CASSQQAPGWETQYF.

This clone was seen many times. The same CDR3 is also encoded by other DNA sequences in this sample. Incomplete CDR3 DNA: TGTGCCAGCAGCTTATCTAGCGGGGGCTACAATGAG. This codes for CASSLSSGGYNE. The whole CDR3 sequence reads CASSLSSGGYNEQFF. The chain carries TRBV7-2 and TRBJ2-1; 10 bases are shared with TRBD2. The read terminates 3 residues before the CDR3 end, so the remaining end is supplied by the germline J gene. In germline, CDR1 is SGHTA, CDR2 FQGNSA. CDR3 length: 15 amino acids. The J segment lost 3 bases and the V segment lost 2 bases, leaving 1 base of the junction unmatched.

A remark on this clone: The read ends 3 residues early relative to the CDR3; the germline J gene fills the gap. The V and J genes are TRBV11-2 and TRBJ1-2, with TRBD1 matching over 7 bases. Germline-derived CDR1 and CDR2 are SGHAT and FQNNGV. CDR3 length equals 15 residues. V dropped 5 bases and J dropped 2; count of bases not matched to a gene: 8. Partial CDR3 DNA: TGTGCCAGCAGCAAGGGGGCCTCTAGGAACTATGGC. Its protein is CASSKGASRNYG. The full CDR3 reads CASSKGASRNYGYTF.

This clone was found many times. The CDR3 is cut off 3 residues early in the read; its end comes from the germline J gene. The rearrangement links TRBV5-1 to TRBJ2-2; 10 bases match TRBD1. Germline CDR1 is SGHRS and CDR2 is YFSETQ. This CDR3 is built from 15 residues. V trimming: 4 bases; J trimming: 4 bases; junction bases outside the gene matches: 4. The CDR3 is CASSRGQGVTGELFF. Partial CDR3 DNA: TGCGCCAGCAGCCGTGGACAGGGGGTCACCGGGGAG. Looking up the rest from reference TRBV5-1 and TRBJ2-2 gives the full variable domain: KAGVTQTPRYLIKTRGQQVTLSCSPISGHRSVSWYQQTPGQGLQFLFEYFSETQRNKGNFPGRFSGRQFSNSRSEMNVSTLELGDSALYLCASSRGQGVTGELFFGEGSRLTVL.

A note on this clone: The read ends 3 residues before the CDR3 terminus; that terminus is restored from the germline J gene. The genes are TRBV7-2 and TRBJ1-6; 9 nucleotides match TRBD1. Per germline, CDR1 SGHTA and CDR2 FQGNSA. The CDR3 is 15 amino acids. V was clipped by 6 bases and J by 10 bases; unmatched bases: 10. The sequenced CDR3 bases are TGTGCCAGCAGGGGGGACAGGGTAGAAAAGTCACCC. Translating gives CASRGDRVEKSP. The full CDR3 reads CASRGDRVEKSPLHF.

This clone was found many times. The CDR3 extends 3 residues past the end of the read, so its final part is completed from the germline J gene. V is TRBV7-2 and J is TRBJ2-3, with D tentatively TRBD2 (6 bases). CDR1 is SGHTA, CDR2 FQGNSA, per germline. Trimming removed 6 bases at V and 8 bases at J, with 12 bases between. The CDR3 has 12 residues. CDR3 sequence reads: CASRRGTPTQYF. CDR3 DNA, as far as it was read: TGTGCCAGCAGACGCGGGACTCCTACG.

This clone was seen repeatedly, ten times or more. CDR3 bases read: TGTGCCTGGGAACAGCAGGCGGGAAGGGAGACC. It codes for CAWEQQAGRET. The entire CDR3 reads CAWEQQAGRETQYF. J is TRBJ2-5 and V is TRBV30, with D maybe TRBD2 (6 bases). The read finishes 3 residues shy of the CDR3 end, and the germline J gene is used to complete it. Between the trimmed V and J ends, which lost 5 bases and 5 bases, there was a span of 18 bases. Germline V gene lookup returns CDR1 GTSNPN and CDR2 SVGIG (reference sequence). CDR3 length: 14 amino acids.